The subject of this entry is one TCR beta chain. The sample belongs to a study of blood T cell repertoires in COVID-19. Across the study: Researchers got acute and convalescent COVID-19 samples from the United States, Italy and Spain. Sample material is recorded as cDNA or gDNA derived from T cells, B-cell-depleted T cells, or PBMCs.

Methods used by the authors: Amplified reference gene primers provided the basis for estimating nucleated cell counts. This table comes from immunoSEQ multiplex PCR, and its TCRdb copy is limited to in-frame clones, with some not included. V, J and clone size are those of that table, while D and trimming were read from the DNA. The table lists 95,000 to 100,000 clones, over 75% of them singletons, with approximately 10% in the top ten. Sequenced input: peripheral blood. This clonotype originated in a woman between 25 and 40 years old with acute or convalescent COVID-19.

CDR3 in DNA: TGTGCCAGCAGTCCCCTCGCGACTACAGATACGCAGTATTTT. As protein: CASSPLATTDTQYF. The rearrangement joins TRBV3-1 (or the pseudogene TRBV3-2) to TRBJ2-3; the D is unclear. From germline, CDR1 is LGHDT and CDR2 YNNKEL (reference sequence). Trimming cost V 6 bases and J 3 bases, with 13 bases left between them. The CDR3 has 14 residues.